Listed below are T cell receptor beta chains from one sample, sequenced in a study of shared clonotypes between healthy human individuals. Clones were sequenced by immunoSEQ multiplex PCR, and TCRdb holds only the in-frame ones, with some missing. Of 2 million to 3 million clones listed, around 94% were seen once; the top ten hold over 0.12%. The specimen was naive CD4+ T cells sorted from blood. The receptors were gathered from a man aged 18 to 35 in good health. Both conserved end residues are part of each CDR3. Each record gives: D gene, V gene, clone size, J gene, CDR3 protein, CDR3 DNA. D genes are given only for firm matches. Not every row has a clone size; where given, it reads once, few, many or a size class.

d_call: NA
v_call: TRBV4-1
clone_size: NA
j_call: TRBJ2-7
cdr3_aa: CASSRDSSSYEQYF
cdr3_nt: TGCGCCAGCAGCCGAGACAGTAGCTCCTACGAGCAGTACTTC

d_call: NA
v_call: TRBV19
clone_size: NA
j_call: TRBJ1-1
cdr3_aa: CASSTWTGTEAFF
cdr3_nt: TGTGCCAGTAGTACTTGGACGGGCACTGAAGCTTTCTTT

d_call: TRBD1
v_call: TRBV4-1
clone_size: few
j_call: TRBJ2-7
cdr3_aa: CASSQGGQGIKYEQYF
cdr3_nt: TGCGCCAGCAGCCAAGGGGGACAGGGTATTAAATACGAGCAGTACTTC

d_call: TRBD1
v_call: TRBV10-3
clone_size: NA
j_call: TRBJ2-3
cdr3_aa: CAISELGGSDTQYF
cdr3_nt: TGTGCCATCAGTGAGCTAGGGGGCTCAGATACGCAGTATTTT

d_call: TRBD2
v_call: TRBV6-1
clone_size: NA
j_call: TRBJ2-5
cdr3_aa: CASSKGSGRSETQYF
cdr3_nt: TGTGCCAGCAGCAAGGGTAGCGGGAGATCGGAGACCCAGTACTTC

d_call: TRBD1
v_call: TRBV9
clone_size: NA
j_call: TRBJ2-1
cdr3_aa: CASSVAGDRGLQFF
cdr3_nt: TGTGCCAGCAGCGTAGCAGGTGACAGGGGGCTGCAGTTCTTC

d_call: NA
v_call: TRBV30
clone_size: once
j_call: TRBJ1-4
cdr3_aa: CAWGGMEKLFF
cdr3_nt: TGTGCCTGGGGGGGGATGGAAAAACTGTTTTTT

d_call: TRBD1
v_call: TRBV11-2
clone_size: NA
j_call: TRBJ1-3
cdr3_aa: CASRTGFSGNTIYF
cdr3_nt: TGTGCCAGCCGGACAGGATTCTCTGGAAACACCATATATTTT

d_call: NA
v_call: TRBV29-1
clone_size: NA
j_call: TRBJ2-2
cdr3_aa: CSVVRANTGELFF
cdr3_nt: TGCAGCGTTGTGAGGGCGAACACCGGGGAGCTGTTTTTT

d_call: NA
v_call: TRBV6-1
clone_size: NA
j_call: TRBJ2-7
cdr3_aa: CASSDGGTLSHEQYF
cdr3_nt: TGTGCCAGCAGTGACGGCGGGACACTTAGCCACGAGCAGTACTTC

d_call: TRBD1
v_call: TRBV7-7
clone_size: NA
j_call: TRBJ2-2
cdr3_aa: CASSLRTGGTGELFF
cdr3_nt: TGTGCTAGCAGCTTGAGGACAGGGGGCACCGGGGAGCTGTTTTTT

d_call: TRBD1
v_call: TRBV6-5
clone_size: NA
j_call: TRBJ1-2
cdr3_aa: CASSGQGEANYGYTF
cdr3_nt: TGTGCCAGCAGTGGACAGGGAGAAGCTAACTATGGCTACACCTTC

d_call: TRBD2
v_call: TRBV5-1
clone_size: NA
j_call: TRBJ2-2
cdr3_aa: CASSLIAGPAGELFF
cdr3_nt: TGCGCCAGCAGCCTCATAGCGGGTCCCGCCGGGGAGCTGTTTTTT

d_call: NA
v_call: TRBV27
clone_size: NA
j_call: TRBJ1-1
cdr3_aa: CASGWGIGTEAFF
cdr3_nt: TGTGCCAGCGGCTGGGGGATTGGCACTGAAGCTTTCTTT

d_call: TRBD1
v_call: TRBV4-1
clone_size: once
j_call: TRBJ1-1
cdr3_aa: CASSPGQGYGGGMNTEAFF
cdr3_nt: TGCGCCAGCAGCCCCGGACAGGGGTACGGAGGGGGCATGAACACTGAAGCTTTCTTT

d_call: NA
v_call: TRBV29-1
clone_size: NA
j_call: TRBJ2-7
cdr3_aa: CSVEKNSYEQYF
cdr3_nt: TGCAGCGTTGAAAAAAACAGCTACGAGCAGTACTTC

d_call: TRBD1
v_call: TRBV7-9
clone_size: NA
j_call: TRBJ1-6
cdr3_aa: CASSSLGQGGTRNSPLHF
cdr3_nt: TGTGCCAGCAGCTCCTTGGGACAGGGGGGCACCCGTAATTCACCCCTCCACTTT

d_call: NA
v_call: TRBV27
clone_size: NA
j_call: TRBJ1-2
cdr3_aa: CASRQTRHYGYTF
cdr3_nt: TGTGCCAGCAGGCAAACGCGCCACTATGGCTACACCTTC

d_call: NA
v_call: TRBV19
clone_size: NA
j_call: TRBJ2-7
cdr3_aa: CASSIADEQYF
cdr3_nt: TGTGCCAGTAGTATAGCGGACGAGCAGTACTTC

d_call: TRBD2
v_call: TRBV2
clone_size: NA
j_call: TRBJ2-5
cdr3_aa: CASSRTSGQETQYF
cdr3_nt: TGTGCCAGCAGTAGGACTAGCGGCCAAGAGACCCAGTACTTC

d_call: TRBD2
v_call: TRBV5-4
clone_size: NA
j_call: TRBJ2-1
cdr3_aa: CASSLGSTSGGYNEQFF
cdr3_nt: TGTGCCAGCAGCTTGGGGTCCACTAGCGGGGGGTACAATGAGCAGTTCTTC

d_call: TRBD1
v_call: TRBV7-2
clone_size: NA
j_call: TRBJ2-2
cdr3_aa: CASSSFRGPPGELFF
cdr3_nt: TGTGCCAGCAGCTCATTCAGGGGGCCCCCCGGGGAGCTGTTTTTT

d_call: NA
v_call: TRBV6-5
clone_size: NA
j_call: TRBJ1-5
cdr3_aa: CASSYEGGNQPQHF
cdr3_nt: TGTGCCAGCAGTTACGAGGGAGGCAATCAGCCCCAGCATTTT

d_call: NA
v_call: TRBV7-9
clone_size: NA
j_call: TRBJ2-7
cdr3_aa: CASSSRTDSSPRAEQYF
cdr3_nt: TGTGCCAGCAGCTCGAGGACAGATTCCTCCCCTCGGGCTGAGCAGTACTTC

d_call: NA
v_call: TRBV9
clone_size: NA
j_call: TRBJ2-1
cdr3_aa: CASSVAAGTSYNEQFF
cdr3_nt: TGTGCCAGCAGCGTAGCTGCGGGCACATCCTACAATGAGCAGTTCTTC

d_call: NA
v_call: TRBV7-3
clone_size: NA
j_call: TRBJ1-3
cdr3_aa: CASSAQGSSGNTIYF
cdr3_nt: TGTGCCAGCAGCGCACAGGGTAGCTCTGGAAACACCATATATTTT

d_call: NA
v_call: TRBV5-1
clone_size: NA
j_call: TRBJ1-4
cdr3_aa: CASSLQGGDEKLFF
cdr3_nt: TGCGCCAGCAGCTTGCAGGGAGGTGATGAAAAACTGTTTTTT

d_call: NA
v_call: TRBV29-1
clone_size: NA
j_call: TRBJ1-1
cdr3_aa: CSVSQGGTEAFF
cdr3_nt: TGCAGCGTTTCCCAGGGAGGAACTGAAGCTTTCTTT

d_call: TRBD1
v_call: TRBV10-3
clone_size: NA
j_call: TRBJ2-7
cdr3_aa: CAIKRTGTDYEQYF
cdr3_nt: TGTGCCATCAAAAGGACAGGGACGGACTACGAGCAGTACTTC

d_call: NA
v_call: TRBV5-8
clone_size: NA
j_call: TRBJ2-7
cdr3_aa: CASSQLRGGSPYEQYF
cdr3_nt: TGTGCCAGCAGCCAGCTCCGGGGTGGTTCACCCTACGAGCAGTACTTC

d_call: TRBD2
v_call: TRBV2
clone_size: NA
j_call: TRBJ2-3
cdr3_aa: CASSDRTSGSSDTQYF
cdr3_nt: TGTGCCAGCAGTGACCGGACTAGCGGGAGCTCAGATACGCAGTATTTT

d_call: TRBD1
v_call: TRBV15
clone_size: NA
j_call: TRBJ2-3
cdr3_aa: CATSRDRQGAIDTQYF
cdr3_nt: TGTGCCACCAGCAGGGATCGACAGGGGGCAATTGATACGCAGTATTTT

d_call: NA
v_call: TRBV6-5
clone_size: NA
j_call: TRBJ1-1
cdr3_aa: CASSWVARNTEAFF
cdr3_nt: TGTGCCAGCAGTTGGGTGGCAAGAAACACTGAAGCTTTCTTT

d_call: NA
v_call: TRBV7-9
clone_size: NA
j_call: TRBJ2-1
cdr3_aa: CASSFDPNEQFF
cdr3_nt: TGTGCCAGCAGCTTTGACCCGAATGAGCAGTTCTTC

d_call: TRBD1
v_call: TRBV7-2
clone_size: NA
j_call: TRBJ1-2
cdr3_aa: CASSSGQASGYTF
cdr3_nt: TGTGCCAGCAGCTCGGGACAGGCTAGTGGCTACACCTTC

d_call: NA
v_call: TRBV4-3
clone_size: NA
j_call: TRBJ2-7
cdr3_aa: CASSQDIGVEQYF
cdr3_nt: TGCGCCAGCAGCCAAGATATTGGGGTCGAGCAGTACTTC

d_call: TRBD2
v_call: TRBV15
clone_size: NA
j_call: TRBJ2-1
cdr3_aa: CATSRDWEGGVGNEQFF
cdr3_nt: TGTGCCACCAGCAGAGATTGGGAGGGAGGGGTTGGGAATGAGCAGTTCTTC

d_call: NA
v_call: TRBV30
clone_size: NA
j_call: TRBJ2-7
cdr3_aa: CAWSPHRVASYEQYF
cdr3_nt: TGTGCCTGGAGTCCCCACAGGGTAGCGTCCTACGAGCAGTACTTC

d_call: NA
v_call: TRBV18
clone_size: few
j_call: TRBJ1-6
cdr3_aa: CASSPSTGYYNSPLHF
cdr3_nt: TGTGCCAGCTCACCCTCAACAGGGTACTATAATTCACCCCTCCACTTT

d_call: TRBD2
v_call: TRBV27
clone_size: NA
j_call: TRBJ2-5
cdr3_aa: CASSLMGLADQETQYF
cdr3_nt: TGTGCCAGCAGTTTAATGGGACTAGCGGATCAAGAGACCCAGTACTTC